The 20 T cell receptor beta chains given below trace back to one sample, sequenced in a study of post-analysis software for immune sequencing data. Study-level findings and limits: TRBV5-6, TRBV5-1 and TRBV20-1 were among several TRBV segments more frequent in patients than controls.

Their antigen targets remain unknown. cDNA libraries for TCR beta contained unique molecular identifiers. TCRdb recomputed calls from the PCR reads with MiXCR, one row per CDR3 protein. The data contain about 770,000 distinct CDR3 sequences, under 60% of them singletons. Source material: blood. The source of these receptors is a girl aged 5-17 years with multiple sclerosis.

This clonotype was counted at least ten times. The chain links TRBV12-3 or TRBV12-4 to TRBJ2-7; no firm D call. The V gene lost 3 bases and the J gene lost 6 bases, with 9 bases spanning the gap. The CDR3 runs 12 residues. The CDR3 loop is CASSFLSSEQYF. The CDR3 bases are TGTGCCAGCAGTTTCCTTAGTAGCGAGCAGTACTTC.

The chain employs TRBV20-1 and TRBJ2-1, with 15 bases aligning to TRBD2. Germline V gene lookup returns CDR1 DFQATT and CDR2 SNEGSKA (reference sequence). The junction had 16 bases not matched to a gene; V was cut back by 0 bases and J by 10 bases. The CDR3 has 19 amino acids. CDR3 residues: CSARDVVFRTSGRGREQFF. The CDR3 coding sequence is TGCAGTGCTAGAGACGTTGTATTCCGGACTAGCGGGAGGGGCCGAGAGCAGTTCTTC.

This clonotype occurred a few times. The rearrangement joins TRBV9 to TRBJ1-5; perhaps TRBD1 as D (5 bases). CDR1 and CDR2 from the germline V gene are SGDLS and YYNGEE. The CDR3 covers 14 residues. V lost 0 bases, J lost 2 bases, and 6 bases lay in between. CDR3 sequence reads: CASSVAGGNQPQHF. DNA for the CDR3: TGTGCCAGCAGCGTAGCGGGGGGCAATCAGCCCCAGCATTTT. Using reference TRBV9 and TRBJ1-5 for the parts outside the CDR3, the full variable domain is DSGVTQTPKHLITATGQRVTLRCSPRSGDLSVYWYQQSLDQGLQFLIQYYNGEERAKGNILERFSAQQFPDLHSELNLSSLELGDSALYFCASSVAGGNQPQHFGDGTRLSIL.

The table lists this clonotype with a few counts. This chain uses TRBV29-1 with TRBJ2-1, with 7 bases matching TRBD1. Germline V gene lookup returns CDR1 SQVTM and CDR2 ANQGSEA. The CDR3 extends over 12 amino acids. V trimming: 6 bases; J trimming: 6 bases; junction bases outside the gene matches: 5. CDR3 loop: CSVTPGGNEQFF. CDR3 in DNA: TGCAGCGTCACACCAGGGGGCAATGAGCAGTTCTTC.

The J gene is TRBJ2-7, the V gene TRBV20-1; D call uncertain. Trimming took 3 bases from V and 0 from J, leaving 12 bases between them. Germline lookup yields CDR1 DFQATT and CDR2 SNEGSKA (reference sequence). This CDR3 spans 14 amino acids. CDR3 nucleotides: TGCAGTGCTAGGACCACCACCACCTCCTACGAGCAGTACTTC. This gives the protein CSARTTTTSYEQYF.

This clonotype was detected only a few times. The rearrangement uses TRBV5-1 and TRBJ2-1; 13 bases align to TRBD2. The germline gives CDR1 SGHRS, CDR2 YFSETQ. The J segment lost 8 bases and the V segment lost 4 bases, leaving 12 bases of the junction unmatched. The CDR3 consists of 17 residues. Written as DNA, the CDR3 is TGCGCCAGCAGCAGAGGACTAGCGGGAGTTCTTGCGGATGAGCAGTTCTTC. This codes for CASSRGLAGVLADEQFF.

This chain uses TRBV15 with TRBJ2-5; D uncertain. Germline V gives CDR1 LNHNV, CDR2 YYDKDF (reference sequence). Trimming stripped 0 bases from V and 5 bases from J, with 13 bases between. The CDR3 extends over 15 amino acids. CDR3 in DNA: TGTGCCACCAGCAGAGATGGGCTCCGTTACGAGACCCAGTACTTC. Translated: CATSRDGLRYETQYF.

This chain joins TRBV9 and TRBJ2-7, with D uncertain. Trimming left V 2 bases short and J 0 bases short, with 12 bases between. The CDR3 runs to 15 residues. Germline values: CDR1 SGDLS, CDR2 YYNGEE. CDR3 DNA sequence: TGTGCCAGCAGCGTGGGTGGGTCAACCTCCTACGAGCAGTACTTC. It yields the protein CASSVGGSTSYEQYF.

The chain employs TRBV12-3 or TRBV12-4 and TRBJ2-7; 11 positions match TRBD2. The CDR3 is 15 residues long. J gave up 7 bases and V 6 bases, and 11 bases lay outside the gene matches. CDR3 protein: CASRTERLAGREQYF. Here the CDR3 DNA reads TGTGCCAGCAGGACAGAGAGACTAGCGGGGAGGGAGCAGTACTTC.

V usage is TRBV7-3 and J usage is TRBJ2-3, with 8 bases aligning to TRBD2. The CDR3 is 16 amino acids. The V gene's germline CDR1 is SGHTA and CDR2 FQGTGA. V lost 1 base, J lost 4 bases, and 7 bases stayed unmatched. CDR3 sequence reads: CASSLNPAGGSDTQYF. The DNA of the CDR3 is TGTGCCAGCAGCTTAAACCCTGCGGGAGGCTCAGATACGCAGTATTTT.

The genes are TRBV6-1 and TRBJ1-1; the D gene is possibly TRBD1 (5 bases). This CDR3 has 13 residues. Trimming stripped 6 bases from V and 2 bases from J, with 10 bases between. Looked up from germline, CDR1 is MNHNS and CDR2 is SASEGT. CDR3 in DNA: TGTGCCAGCAGAGACAGTAGAAACACTGAAGCTTTCTTT. It is translated as CASRDSRNTEAFF.

This chain uses TRBV12-3 or TRBV12-4 with TRBJ2-1, with 11 bases lining up with TRBD2. The J call is in doubt because the DNA end fits TRBJ2-7 better. This CDR3 has 17 residues. CDR3: CASSSLSGRDSYNEQYF. In nucleotides, the CDR3 is TGTGCCAGCAGTTCCCTTAGCGGGAGGGACTCCTACAATGAGCAGTACTTC.

To note about this clonotype: This could be a read error, since a much larger clone is one nucleotide away. This rearrangement joins TRBV20-1 to TRBJ2-7; the D is unclear. There are 12 residues in the CDR3. The germline V gene encodes CDR1 DFQATT and CDR2 SNEGSKA (reference sequence). The CDR3 region is CSARDPIYELYF. The CDR3 nucleotides read TGCAGTGCTAGAGACCCTATCTACGAGCTGTACTTC.

V usage is TRBV5-1 and J usage is TRBJ2-1, with no clear D. Per the germline V gene, CDR1 is SGHRS and CDR2 is YFSETQ. V was pared by 0 bases and J by 5 bases, with 15 bases between. CDR3 length: 16 residues. The CDR3 DNA follows: TGCGCCAGCAGCTTGGACGCGCCAAATGCCCACAATGAGCAGTTCTTC. Protein product: CASSLDAPNAHNEQFF.

To note about this clonotype: A junction boundary mismatches the germline segment, possibly from a read error. The rearrangement uses TRBV27 and TRBJ2-5, with D uncertain. The length of the CDR3 is 13 residues. Germline loops: CDR1 MNHEY, CDR2 SMNVEV (reference sequence). The CDR3 DNA follows: TGTGTCAGCAGTTTCTTGGGACAAGAGACCCAGTACTTC. As protein: CVSSFLGQETQYF.

On this clonotype itself: One end of the junction is discordant with germline, which a read error may explain. V gene TRBV27 combines with J gene TRBJ2-7; D is ambiguous. The CDR3 has 15 amino acids. Germline V gene lookup returns CDR1 MNHEY and CDR2 SMNVEV (reference sequence). CDR3 in DNA: TGTGCCAGCAGTTTAATGGGCGGCCACTCCTACGAGCAGTGCTTC. As protein: CASSLMGGHSYEQCF.

J is TRBJ2-5 and V is TRBV18; 9 bases are a match to TRBD2. This CDR3 spans 16 amino acids. Germline CDR1 and CDR2: KGHSH and LQKENI. V was clipped by 3 bases and J by 0 bases; unmatched bases: 5. CDR3 nucleotide sequence: TGTGCCAGCTCACCTCTAGCGGGATCGTACCAAGAGACCCAGTACTTC. Translation: CASSPLAGSYQETQYF.

The DNA of the CDR3 is TGCAGTTGGCGGGAGGCCCCCTACAATGAGCAGTTCTTC. Its protein product is CSWREAPYNEQFF. The chain joins TRBV20-1 to TRBJ2-1; 8 nucleotides line up with TRBD2. V lost 8 bases to trimming and J lost 2 bases; unmatched junction nucleotides: 5. The CDR3 spans 13 residues. The germline V gene has CDR1 DFQATT and CDR2 SNEGSKA (reference sequence).

J is TRBJ2-7 and V is TRBV20-1; TRBD2 matches at 7 bases. Unmatched junction bases numbered 11, after V lost 3 bases and J lost 0 bases. The CDR3 extends over 16 amino acids. CDR1 is DFQATT, CDR2 SNEGSKA, per germline (reference sequence). The DNA for the CDR3 is TGCAGTGCTAGCCCCGGGAGGAGGGTCGGCTCCTACGAGCAGTACTTC. It specifies CSASPGRRVGSYEQYF.

This CDR3 is CASSLRGRAEQYF. The DNA of the CDR3 is TGCGCCAGCAGCTTGAGGGGCAGGGCGGAGCAGTACTTC. This rearrangement joins TRBV5-1 to TRBJ2-7; possibly TRBD1 for D (5 bases). V was clipped by 1 base and J by 7 bases, with 12 bases between them. Germline V gives CDR1 SGHRS, CDR2 YFSETQ. This CDR3 has 13 amino acids.